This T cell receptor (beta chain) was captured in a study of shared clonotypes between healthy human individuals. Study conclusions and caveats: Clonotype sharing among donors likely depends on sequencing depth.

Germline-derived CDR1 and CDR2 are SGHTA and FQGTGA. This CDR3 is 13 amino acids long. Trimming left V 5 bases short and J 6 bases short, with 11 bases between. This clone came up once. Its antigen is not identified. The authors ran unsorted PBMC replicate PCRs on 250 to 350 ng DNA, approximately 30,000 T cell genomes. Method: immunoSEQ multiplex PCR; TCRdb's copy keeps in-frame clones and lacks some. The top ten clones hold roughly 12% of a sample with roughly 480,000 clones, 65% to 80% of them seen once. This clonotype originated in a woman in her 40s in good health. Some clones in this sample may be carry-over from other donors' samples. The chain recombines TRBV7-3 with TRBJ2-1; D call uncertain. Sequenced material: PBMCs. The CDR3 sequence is CASSMGPLNEQFF. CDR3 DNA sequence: TGTGCCAGCAGCATGGGCCCCCTCAATGAGCAGTTCTTC. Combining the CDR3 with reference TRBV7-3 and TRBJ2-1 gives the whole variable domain GAGVSQTPSNKVTEKGKYVELRCDPISGHTALYWYRQSLGQGPEFLIYFQGTGAADDSGLPNDRFFAVRPEGSVSTLKIQRTERGDSAVYLCASSMGPLNEQFFGPGTRLTVL.